These 14 T cell receptor beta chains were sequenced from one sample in a study of neurological immune-mediated disorders. Using its own MiXCR run on the 5' RACE reads, TCRdb lists one record per CDR3 protein. The top ten hold roughly 10% of the sample, which has about 59,000 distinct CDR3 sequences, 9.5% to 15% seen once. Material: PBMCs. These receptors all come from a woman aged 55-69 years with HTLV-1-associated myelopathy (HAM/TSP).

This clonotype was counted many times. The chain uses TRBV15 and TRBJ1-5; the D gene is possibly TRBD1 (5 bases). V was trimmed by 1 base and J by 0 bases, leaving 10 bases between them. CDR3 size: 16 residues. The germline gives CDR1 LNHNV, CDR2 YYDKDF (reference sequence). CDR3 DNA: TGTGCCACCAGCAGAGCCACGGACAATAGCAATCAGCCCCAGCATTTT. Amino acid sequence: CATSRATDNSNQPQHF.

This clonotype was observed many times. The rearrangement uses TRBV28 and TRBJ1-1; TRBD1 aligns across 8 bases. Unmatched junction bases numbered 5, after V lost 5 bases and J lost 3 bases. This CDR3 region has 14 residues. The germline gives CDR1 MDHEN, CDR2 SYDVKM. CDR3 DNA sequence: TGTGCCAGCAGTGTGACAGGGGATGACACTGAAGCTTTCTTT. Its protein product is CASSVTGDDTEAFF.

A word on this clonotype: One base away lies a much larger clone, so this may be a sequencing read error. The chain uses TRBV10-3 and TRBJ2-7; 7 nucleotides agree with TRBD2. The CDR3 sequence is 14 residues long. Per the germline V gene, CDR1 is ENHRY and CDR2 is SYGVKD. The CDR3 sequence: CSISDGGGLYEQYF. In DNA, the CDR3 is TGTTCCATCAGTGACGGGGGAGGGCTCTACGAGCAGTACTTC.

This clonotype was detected ten times or more. V usage is TRBV9 and J usage is TRBJ2-5; D gene ambiguous. The length of the CDR3 is 12 residues. Germline values: CDR1 SGDLS, CDR2 YYNGEE. V was cut by 0 bases and J by 4 bases, with 4 bases left in between. The CDR3: CASSVESETQYF. The DNA for the CDR3 is TGTGCCAGCAGCGTAGAGTCAGAGACCCAGTACTTC.

Many counts were recorded for this clonotype. This chain connects TRBV5-1 to TRBJ1-6, with unresolved D. The CDR3 is 18 amino acids. In germline, CDR1 is SGHRS, CDR2 YFSETQ. Trimming removed 0 bases from V and 0 bases from J, with 13 bases in between. The CDR3 DNA sequence: TGCGCCAGCAGCTTGGGGACGTCTTCGAGCTCCTATAATTCACCCCTCCACTTT. As protein: CASSLGTSSSSYNSPLHF.

This clonotype was found many times. This chain connects TRBV5-1 to TRBJ1-2; 7 positions match TRBD1. The V gene end was trimmed by 0 bases and the J gene end by 4 bases; junction bases not matched to a gene: 15. In germline, CDR1 is SGHRS, CDR2 YFSETQ. The CDR3 is 18 residues long. CDR3: CASSLETSGTASSYGYTF. CDR3 nucleotide sequence: TGCGCCAGCAGCTTGGAAACTTCTGGGACAGCGTCCTCCTATGGCTACACCTTC.

The rearrangement links TRBV18 to TRBJ1-5, with 7 bases fitting TRBD1. With V trimmed by 6 bases and J by 4 bases, 3 bases remained unmatched. CDR3 length equals 13 residues. Germline CDR1 KGHSH, CDR2 LQKENI. The CDR3 DNA is TGTGCCAGCTCTCCGGACAGGAATCAGCCCCAGCATTTT. The encoded protein is CASSPDRNQPQHF.

This clonotype appeared a few times. The J gene is TRBJ2-7, the V gene TRBV20-1, with D possibly being TRBD1 (6 bases). V shed 3 bases and J shed 0 bases, with 9 bases lying between them. The germline gives CDR1 DFQATT, CDR2 SNEGSKA (reference sequence). This CDR3 is 13 amino acids long. This chain's CDR3 is CSASVDSSYEQYF. The CDR3 DNA follows: TGCAGTGCTAGTGTGGACAGCTCCTACGAGCAGTACTTC.

This clonotype has ten or more counts. This chain uses TRBV7-3 with TRBJ1-5; D gene uncertain. With 5 bases removed from V and 3 bases from J, the gap between germline ends came to 11 bases. CDR1 and CDR2 from the germline V gene are SGHTA and FQGTGA. The CDR3 contains 14 residues. CDR3 in amino acids: CASSPQNNNQPQHF. As DNA, the CDR3 is TGTGCCAGCAGCCCCCAGAATAACAATCAGCCCCAGCATTTT.

This rearrangement joins TRBV5-1 to TRBJ1-1, with no clear D. This CDR3 has 14 residues. V was shortened by 2 bases and J by 0 bases, with 8 bases between the two germline ends. The germline V gene has CDR1 SGHRS and CDR2 YFSETQ. The CDR3 here is CASSFGHMNTEAFF. CDR3 coding DNA: TGCGCCAGCAGCTTCGGGCACATGAACACTGAAGCTTTCTTT.

This clonotype has ten or more counts. The rearrangement links TRBV24-1 to TRBJ2-3; 10 bases align to TRBD2. CDR1 and CDR2 (germline): KGHDR, SFDVKD. The ends lost 3 bases at V and 0 bases at J; junction bases unmatched: 2. This CDR3 is built from 16 residues. As DNA, the CDR3 is TGTGCCACCAGTGATCCTAGCGGGGGCAGCACAGATACGCAGTATTTT. It translates to CATSDPSGGSTDTQYF.

The table lists this clonotype with many counts. CDR3 in DNA: TGTGCCAGCAGTCTGACTGGACAGTCCTCCTCCTACGAGCAGTACTTC. This codes for CASSLTGQSSSYEQYF. V is TRBV28 and J is TRBJ2-7; a weak D match, TRBD1 (6 bases). Trimming removed 5 bases from V and 0 bases from J, with 17 bases in between. CDR1 MDHEN and CDR2 SYDVKM come from the germline V gene. This CDR3 has 16 amino acids.

The table lists this clonotype with many counts. The chain uses TRBV24-1 and TRBJ2-1; TRBD2 matches 12 bases. With V trimmed by 3 bases and J by 10 bases, 9 bases remained unmatched. CDR3 length: 16 residues. The V gene's germline CDR1 is KGHDR and CDR2 SFDVKD. CDR3 sequence (DNA): TGTGCCACCAGTGATGCCTCTAGCGGGAGGGGGGGGGAGCAGTTCTTC. It specifies CATSDASSGRGGEQFF.

This clonotype was counted many times. The chain employs TRBV5-1 and TRBJ1-3; perhaps TRBD1 as D (5 bases). CDR1 and CDR2 (germline): SGHRS, YFSETQ. The CDR3 runs 14 residues. Trimming shortened V by 4 bases and J by 2 bases, and 10 bases separated the two germline ends. The DNA for the CDR3 is TGCGCCAGCAGCGGAGGACAACCTGGAAACACCATATATTTT. Translation gives CASSGGQPGNTIYF. Filled out from reference TRBV5-1 and TRBJ1-3, the complete variable domain reads KAGVTQTPRYLIKTRGQQVTLSCSPISGHRSVSWYQQTPGQGLQFLFEYFSETQRNKGNFPGRFSGRQFSNSRSEMNVSTLELGDSALYLCASSGGQPGNTIYFGEGSWLTVV.